This section outlines one T cell receptor beta chain sequence together with its context. Its antigen remains undetermined. No much larger clone exists at a distance of one base, and base qualities are not known. Libraries came from the immunoSEQ multiplex PCR assay. For the multiplex PCR, a mixture combining 60 forward primers for TCR Vbeta segments and 13 reverse primers for TCR Jbeta segments was used. The CDR3 region of rearranged TCR beta genes was amplified from genomic DNA with a multiplex PCR assay. The Illumina HiSeq System was used to sequence the amplified TCR beta libraries as 87-base-pair reads. On the study's bioinformatics: A later analysis tallied approximately 87 million unique TCR beta chains across the approximately 670 repertoires, and about 12 million of those chains were shared by two or more donors. Raw reads were error-corrected and collapsed into unique sequences by a nearest-neighbor algorithm in which closely related sequences were merged to remove PCR and sequencing errors. V, D and J gene segments were assigned by aligning CDR3 sequences to IMGT reference sequences. For a sequence to be retained, at least a six-nucleotide match to both a V gene segment and a J gene segment was required. Rearrangements were called productive when the CDR3 lacked stop codons and stayed in frame with V and J; all others were non-productive. CDR3 was defined according to IMGT convention as the region running from the second conserved V-encoded cysteine to the conserved J-encoded phenylalanine. The earlier analysis of about 500 of the donors excluded sequences that lacked an unambiguous match to a single V gene segment. An earlier analysis of over 450 of the donors classified V segments as functional when productive rearrangements were above 56.7% and as segregating when the standard deviation between donors was above 5%. A statistical classification framework was built to diagnose cytomegalovirus status from the catalog of TCR beta chain sequences. In a later analysis, V and J genes were assigned by comparing TCR nucleotide sequences against IMGT/GENE-DB human TR gene sequences. The TCRdist pipeline was used in a later analysis to assign CDR3 sequences and most-parsimonious VDJ recombination scenarios. In a later analysis, each TCR beta chain was defined by its CDR3 amino acid sequence together with its V-gene family, and reads lacking a unique V-gene family were excluded. As a way to deal with suspected cross-contamination and a sequencing artifact, a later analysis dropped nearly 600 nucleotide sequences that were highly shared and had low generation probability. In a later analysis, a clonal expansion index was calculated for each public chain from normalized within-repertoire ranks of inferred template counts. A later analysis computed generation probabilities with a VDJ recombination model fitted to out-of-frame rearrangements, and checked the results against IGoR. In a later analysis, hypergeometric tests were used to score TCR-TCR, TCR-HLA and TCR-CMV co-occurrence, with a repertoire-size bias correction applied to TCR pairs. A later analysis estimated false discovery rates by permuting HLA or CMV assignments 20 times. In a later analysis, co-occurring TCRs were grouped with DBSCAN, and TCRdist sequence similarity was added when clustering was performed within HLA-allele-positive subsets. Repertoires with fewer than 30,000 or more than 120,000 public chains, plus five repertoires with anomalous nucleotide sharing, were excluded from co-occurrence clustering. Sourced from immuneACCESS, this table was stored by TCRdb with only in-frame sequences that have V and J called. A share of the clones is absent; for the studies checked, an unresolved V gene accounts for under half, and the remainder has no known explanation. The V and J calls and the clone size are those of that table, but D and trimming were determined from the DNA. The sample profile shows about 120,000 clones; roughly 80% of them were found once. Less than 5.5% of the sample rests with the top ten.

The source of the sample is a study of cytomegalovirus exposure and HLA in healthy donors (dated by TCRdb to about 2017). For the study in its entirety: In an earlier analysis of 550 to 750 of the donors, under 300 Gb of sequence data and some 100 million unique TCR beta sequences from 180 million or so T cells were reported. An early release that covered some 630 HLA-typed donors contained around 330 gigabases of sequencing data and 85 million to 100 million unique TCR sequences. Among the roughly 400 genotyped donors, around 81% belonged to the genetic ancestry cluster associated with self-reported Caucasian donors. The study aimed to test whether cataloging public T cell receptors could reveal signatures of past pathogen exposure. The T cell repertoires of some 670 subjects were profiled by immunosequencing and related to cytomegalovirus serostatus. Besides the first cohort of 666 subjects, a separate validation cohort made up of some 110 different subjects was used. High-throughput TCR immunosequencing, statistical association of individual TCRs with disease status, and machine learning were combined to predict cytomegalovirus infection status. To study patterns of TCR occurrence, a later analysis re-analyzed previously published TCR beta repertoires from several hundred donors and added high-resolution HLA genotyping. Rather than using new phenotypic data, the later analysis identified candidate immune exposures from TCR beta sequences and from how often those sequences occurred across donors. An earlier analysis of 587 of the donors used high-throughput TCR beta sequencing to judge whether each TCR beta V gene segment behaved as functional or pseudogenic. Donor age, sex, ethnicity and CMV serostatus were collected together with the repertoire data. In a later genetic analysis, genome-wide SNP genotypes for about 65% of the roughly 700 donors were used, and that subset was treated as a discovery cohort. All discovery cohort repertoires had been generated using a single sequencing platform. Class I and class II HLA loci were covered by the typing at four-digit resolution. Typing coverage differed by locus: A, B, C, DRB1 and DQB1 were typed in roughly 629-630 donors, DQA1 in approximately 520, DPA1 in roughly 590, and DPB1 in 400 to 490. Roughly 5 DR-DQ haplotypes were handled as single units for association and clustering, since linkage in the cohort was strong. Across roughly 420 genotyped donors of the cohort, an average of about 200,000 unique TCR beta nucleotide sequences per donor were sequenced, and 15% to 20% of those sequences were non-productive.

The cohort was made up of about 670 healthy bone marrow donors. At the time of sampling, all cohort members were nominally healthy, though unrecorded immune exposures were likely present. The donor was CMV seropositive and was included in the group of 270 or so seropositive cohort members. A peripheral blood sample was provided by each donor, and peripheral blood mononuclear cells were used for TCR beta sequencing. The Qiagen DNeasy Blood Extraction Kit was used to extract genomic DNA from the blood cell samples. The research as a whole found: A further reported finding was that TCR beta sequences accurately predicted the HLA-A and HLA-B alleles for most subjects in the first cohort. According to a later analysis, parvovirus B19, influenza, CMV and Epstein-Barr virus appeared linked to several top co-occurrence clusters. Specific HLA alleles were associated with 15,000 to 20,000 TCR beta sequences at a false discovery rate of 0.05 in a later analysis. Correlated functional status among segregating V segments might be attributable to linkage disequilibrium, but an unknown experimental factor could not be ruled out. The authors suggested that the approach could potentially be generalized to other disease states and immunological phenotypes. The only immune exposure information available for the cohort was CMV serostatus. Some IMGT-functional V segments, including TRBV6-2 and TRBV6-3, could not be told apart with the 87-base-pair reads, so those segments were excluded. The study listed 150 to 200 TCR beta chains as associated with cytomegalovirus. Around 16 rarely observed V segments, including chromosome 9 orphons, were excluded from the earlier analysis of a few hundred of the donors because counts were too low. According to a later genetic analysis, donors in an Asian-associated ancestry cluster had fewer N-insertions in productive TCRs than the approximately 700-donor mean. Because some donors lacked HLA typing at each locus, the association tests relied only on the typed subset. In a later analysis, HLA-associated TCR beta chains were found to be more clonally expanded and to have lower generation probabilities than equally common non-associated chains. V-gene and J-gene trimming of TCR beta chains was associated with a missense DCLRE1C variant in a later genetic analysis, and the association was replicated in an independent cohort. Most CMV-associated TCR beta chains appeared to be HLA-restricted in a later analysis, and the HLA associations seemed to be driven largely by CMV exposure. Three of the identified cytomegalovirus-associated TCR beta chains were confirmed in vitro to be specific for cytomegalovirus antigens. Cytomegalovirus status was reported to be diagnosed by the classifier with high specificity and sensitivity in both the original and validation cohorts. When HLA alleles, especially DR and DQ, strongly co-occurred, attributing TCR associations to individual alleles was difficult. A cluster of highly shared sequence variants was judged likely to represent a technical artifact of the sequencing pipeline. Only TCR beta chains were sequenced in this cohort, and the absence of alpha or paired-chain data limited detectable features. While some public TCRs were present in many individuals, most TCR sequences turned up only very rarely across donors. Roughly uniform sequencing depth across donors was assumed in presence/absence analyses, although this assumption may not hold. In a later analysis, TCR association rates were found to vary across HLA loci, with the most associated TCRs seen for DRB1 alleles and the fewest for HLA-C alleles. In an earlier analysis of about 540 of the donors, most TCR beta V segments were observed in productive rearrangements about 90% or about 30% of the time, broadly matching IMGT annotations.

Taken from cysteine to phenylalanine, the CDR3 has 14 residues. The entry retains the CDR3 DNA only, 42 bases that are in frame from base 1. V is reduced by 4 bases and J by 0 bases, leaving a spacing of 10 bases between them. The CDR1 and CDR2 encoded by the germline V gene are SGHDT and YYEEEE. The source of this sequence is a man between 45 and 60 years old in good health and CMV-seropositive. Sequenced: PBMCs. This chain joins TRBV5-6 to TRBJ1-2; no D gene can be assigned with confidence. At the DNA level, the sequence is TGTGCCAGCAGCCCAGTTACAGCTAACTATGGCTACACCTTC. Its translation reads: CASSPVTANYGYTF.